Included here is one T cell receptor beta chain sequence, with context. Sequencing used immunoSEQ multiplex PCR; TCRdb keeps in-frame clones, though not all of them. The sample comprises hundreds of thousands of clones, less than 90% of which are singletons, and around 7.9% rests with the top ten. Germline V gene sequence: CDR1 GTSNPN, CDR2 SVGIG (reference sequence). Trimming stripped 2 bases from V and 4 bases from J, with 11 bases between. This CDR3 contains 13 residues. Allocation to cohorts depended on clinical history reported by the participants. Recovered participants had two consecutive negative NP/OP PCR tests, healthcare professional clearance, or symptom resolution. These data are taken from a study of blood T cell repertoires in COVID-19. Turning to the study itself: The study drew acute and convalescent COVID-19 samples from the United States, Italy and Spain. The cDNA or gDNA used as material had been derived from T cells, B-cell-depleted T cells, or PBMCs.

The receptor comes from a woman between 55 and 75 years old who had recovered from COVID-19. The genes are TRBV30 and TRBJ1-2; D gene uncertain. What was sequenced was PBMCs or T cells enriched from blood (not recorded which). CDR3 amino acids: CAWSPGSGYGYTF. CDR3 coding DNA: TGTGCCTGGAGTCCGGGGAGTGGCTATGGCTACACCTTC.